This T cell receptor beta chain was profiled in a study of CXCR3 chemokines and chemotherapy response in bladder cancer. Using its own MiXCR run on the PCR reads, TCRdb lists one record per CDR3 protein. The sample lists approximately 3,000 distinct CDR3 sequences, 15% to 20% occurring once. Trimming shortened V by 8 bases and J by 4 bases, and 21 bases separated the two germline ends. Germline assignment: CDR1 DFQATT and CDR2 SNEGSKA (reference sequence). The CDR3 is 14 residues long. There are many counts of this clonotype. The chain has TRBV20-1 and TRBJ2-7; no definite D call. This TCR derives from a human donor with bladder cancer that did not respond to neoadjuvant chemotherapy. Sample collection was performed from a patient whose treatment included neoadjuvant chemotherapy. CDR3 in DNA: TGCAGTCCGACAATGAGTGGCAGGACGTACGAGCAGTACTTC. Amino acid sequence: CSPTMSGRTYEQYF.